The next 24 T cell receptor beta chains were all read from a single sample in a study of PD-1 blockade in mismatch repair-deficient tumors. Sequencing used immunoSEQ multiplex PCR; TCRdb keeps in-frame clones, though not all of them. The table records some 120,000 clones, roughly 86% of them present only once. The starting material was peripheral blood, obtained just under 74 weeks after starting pembrolizumab. These TCRs come from an adult with mismatch repair-deficient cancer.

For the CDR3, the DNA is TGTGCCAGCAGTTACGAGAGACTAGCGGGAGCGGATACGCAGTATTTT. Amino acids: CASSYERLAGADTQYF. V is TRBV6-6 and J is TRBJ2-3; TRBD2 matches at 12 bases. The CDR3 totals 16 residues. Looked up from germline, CDR1 is MNHNY and CDR2 is SVGAGI (reference sequence). V trimming: 2 bases; J trimming: 6 bases; junction bases outside the gene matches: 6.

V gene TRBV27 combines with J gene TRBJ1-1; tentatively, D is TRBD1 (6 bases). This CDR3 region has 17 residues. The germline V and J ends were trimmed by 5 bases and 4 bases, with 23 bases remaining between them. Per germline, CDR1 MNHEY and CDR2 SMNVEV (reference sequence). The chain's CDR3 is CASSPFADSLTGTEAFF. The CDR3, as DNA: TGTGCCAGCAGTCCATTTGCGGACAGCCTAACCGGCACTGAAGCTTTCTTT.

This chain uses TRBV18 with TRBJ2-3; D might be TRBD1 (6 bases). Deletions cut 2 bases from V and 10 bases from J, with 7 bases between. The CDR3 covers 11 residues. CDR1 and CDR2 (germline): KGHSH, LQKENI. The DNA of the CDR3 is TGTGCCAGCTCACCAGAGGGGGCGCAGTATTTT. Its translation is CASSPEGAQYF. The full variable domain, with the rest looked up from reference TRBV18 and TRBJ2-3, is NAGVMQNPRHLVRRRGQEARLRCSPMKGHSHVYWYRQLPEEGLKFMVYLQKENIIDESGMPKERFSAEFPKEGPSILRIQQVVRGDSAAYFCASSPEGAQYFGPGTRLTVL.

This chain uses TRBV7-2 with TRBJ2-6, with 12 bases matching TRBD2. Germline V gene lookup returns CDR1 SGHTA and CDR2 FQGNSA. V gave up 0 bases and J gave up 3 bases; unmatched junction bases: 9. The CDR3 totals 20 residues. The CDR3 bases are TGTGCCAGCAGCTTAGCTGCGGGACTAGCGGGCGAAAGTGGGGCCAACGTCCTGACTTTC. It codes for CASSLAAGLAGESGANVLTF.

This rearrangement joins TRBV19 to TRBJ1-5, with D unclear. The CDR3 is made up of 13 amino acids. Trimming removed 8 bases from V and 2 bases from J, with 10 bases in between. In germline, CDR1 is LNHDA, CDR2 SQIVND (reference sequence). The CDR3 nucleotides are TGTGCCAGTGATGATGTAGGCAATCAGCCCCAGCATTTT. Protein product: CASDDVGNQPQHF.

The chain recombines TRBV6-5 with TRBJ1-4; D ambiguous. With 6 bases removed from V and 0 bases from J, the gap between germline ends came to 11 bases. Per germline, CDR1 MNHEY and CDR2 SVGAGI. This CDR3 comprises 15 residues. CDR3: CASSVEWTTNEKLFF. The CDR3 region has the DNA TGTGCCAGCAGCGTGGAGTGGACAACTAATGAAAAACTGTTTTTT.

The V gene is TRBV29-1, the J gene TRBJ2-1; possible D gene TRBD2, 5 bases. CDR1 SQVTM and CDR2 ANQGSEA come from the germline V gene. Trimming cost V 3 bases and J 0 bases, with 15 bases left between them. CDR3 length: 16 amino acids. The DNA of the CDR3 is TGCAGCGTTGAGGGGAGAAGGCTTGGCTCCTACAATGAGCAGTTCTTC. This encodes CSVEGRRLGSYNEQFF.

The rearrangement links TRBV6-5 to TRBJ2-7, with 7 bases fitting TRBD1. Germline V gene sequence: CDR1 MNHEY, CDR2 SVGAGI. Trimming removed 7 bases from V and 3 bases from J; junction bases left unmatched: 12. The CDR3 totals 15 residues. DNA of the CDR3: TGTGCCAGCACCCGGAATTTTGGACAGGTCTACGAGCAGTACTTC. Translating gives CASTRNFGQVYEQYF.

This rearrangement joins TRBV28 to TRBJ2-7, with D tentatively TRBD1 (6 bases). This CDR3 has 13 residues. Looked up from germline, CDR1 is MDHEN and CDR2 is SYDVKM. Trimming left V 2 bases short and J 3 bases short, with 8 bases between. The CDR3, as DNA: TGTGCCAGCAGTTTAATACAGGGCTACGAGCAGTACTTC. Translated, it gives CASSLIQGYEQYF. The full variable domain, in which reference TRBV28 and TRBJ2-7 provide the parts outside the CDR3, is DVKVTQSSRYLVKRTGEKVFLECVQDMDHENMFWYRQDPGLGLRLIYFSYDVKMKEKGDIPEGYSVSREKKERFSLILESASTNQTSMYLCASSLIQGYEQYFGPGTRLTVT.

V usage is TRBV10-3 and J usage is TRBJ2-5, with unresolved D. The V and J ends lost 0 bases and 2 bases respectively, with 10 bases between them. There are 15 residues in the CDR3. The germline gives CDR1 ENHRY, CDR2 SYGVKD. In nucleotides, the CDR3 is TGTGCCATCAGTGAGTCCCGGTTTGGGCAAGAGACCCAGTACTTC. The encoded protein is CAISESRFGQETQYF.

The chain recombines TRBV28 with TRBJ1-5, with TRBD1 as a possible D gene (5 bases). Germline V gives CDR1 MDHEN, CDR2 SYDVKM. The CDR3 runs to 16 residues. Deletions cut 6 bases from V and 6 bases from J, with 21 bases between. The CDR3 protein is CASRPLDNTGGQPQHF. In DNA, the CDR3 is TGTGCCAGCAGACCCCTGGACAACACTGGTGGTCAGCCCCAGCATTTT. Full variable domain (remainder filled in from reference TRBV28 and TRBJ1-5): DVKVTQSSRYLVKRTGEKVFLECVQDMDHENMFWYRQDPGLGLRLIYFSYDVKMKEKGDIPEGYSVSREKKERFSLILESASTNQTSMYLCASRPLDNTGGQPQHFGDGTRLSIL.

The rearrangement joins TRBV7-8 to TRBJ2-7; 10 bases line up with TRBD1. J was trimmed by 2 bases and V by 1 base; bases with no gene match: 2. Germline V gene lookup returns CDR1 SGHVS and CDR2 FQNEAQ. This CDR3 has 15 amino acids. CDR3 DNA: TGTGCCAGCAGCTTAGGGGGACAGGGGACCTACGAGCAGTACTTC. Its translation is CASSLGGQGTYEQYF. The whole variable domain, remainder taken from reference TRBV7-8 and TRBJ2-7, is GAGVSQSPRYKVAKRGQDVALRCDPISGHVSLFWYQQALGQGPEFLTYFQNEAQLDKSGLPSDRFFAERPEGSVSTLKIQRTQQEDSAVYLCASSLGGQGTYEQYFGPGTRLTVT.

This chain connects TRBV6-1 to TRBJ2-1, with unresolved D. Trimming stripped 5 bases from V and 9 bases from J, with 11 bases between. Germline CDR1 and CDR2: MNHNS and SASEGT. The CDR3 runs to 12 residues. Written as DNA, the CDR3 is TGTGCCAGCAGTTCACTCTCCCCTGAGCAGTTCTTC. This encodes CASSSLSPEQFF.

Here the CDR3 DNA reads TGTGCCAGCAGTTACTCGATCAACCAGGGTTGGGAGCAGTACTTC. Amino acid sequence: CASSYSINQGWEQYF. The rearrangement links TRBV6-5 to TRBJ2-7; tentatively, D is TRBD1 (5 bases). Trimming left V 0 bases short and J 7 bases short, with 16 bases between. Germline V lookup: CDR1 MNHEY, CDR2 SVGAGI. This CDR3 has 15 amino acids.

The rearrangement joins TRBV29-1 to TRBJ2-7; D is unresolved. V was clipped by 4 bases and J by 2 bases, with 15 bases between them. The germline V gene has CDR1 SQVTM and CDR2 ANQGSEA. The CDR3 length is 14 residues. CDR3 coding DNA: TGCAGCGTTGTCCATGGTATGAAGACCTACGAGCAGTACTTC. Protein product: CSVVHGMKTYEQYF.

V usage is TRBV7-2 and J usage is TRBJ2-1; 13 bases match TRBD2. The CDR3 totals 15 residues. The trim removed 5 bases at V and 7 bases at J, leaving 5 bases unmatched. The V gene's germline CDR1 is SGHTA and CDR2 FQGNSA. CDR3 in DNA: TGTGCCAGCAGCCCCGGACTAGCGGGGGTGAATGAGCAGTTCTTC. This codes for CASSPGLAGVNEQFF.

This rearrangement joins TRBV11-2 to TRBJ2-2; no definite D call. The length of the CDR3 is 13 residues. The germline V and J ends were trimmed by 1 base and 4 bases, with 4 bases remaining between them. Germline assignment: CDR1 SGHAT and CDR2 FQNNGV. DNA for the CDR3: TGTGCCAGCAGCTTAGGGGGCACCGGGGAGCTGTTTTTT. This translates into CASSLGGTGELFF.

The rearrangement links TRBV27 to TRBJ2-5; D is undetermined. Between the trimmed V and J ends, which lost 5 bases and 0 bases, there was a span of 7 bases. This CDR3 has 13 residues. CDR1 is MNHEY and CDR2 is SMNVEV in the germline V gene (reference sequence). The CDR3 DNA follows: TGTGCCAGCAGTATCATCTACCAAGAGACCCAGTACTTC. Residues: CASSIIYQETQYF.

This chain uses TRBV9 with TRBJ1-2, with 9 nucleotides matching TRBD1. This CDR3 has 19 residues. The germline V gene encodes CDR1 SGDLS and CDR2 YYNGEE. Trimming removed 3 bases from V and 0 bases from J; junction bases left unmatched: 15. CDR3 bases: TGTGCCAGCAGCGCCCGGACAGGGGAATTTGATGAAGCTAACTATGGCTACACCTTC. This encodes CASSARTGEFDEANYGYTF.

The V call is TRBV11-2, the J call TRBJ1-2, with 8 bases lining up with TRBD1. CDR1 and CDR2 (germline): SGHAT, FQNNGV. The CDR3 contains 14 residues. V gave up 5 bases and J gave up 7 bases; unmatched junction bases: 9. DNA of the CDR3: TGTGCCAGCAGCCAGTGGACAGGGTACCCTGGCTACACCTTC. As protein: CASSQWTGYPGYTF.

The V gene is TRBV5-1, the J gene TRBJ1-2; D may be TRBD1 (5 bases). The CDR3 is made up of 17 amino acids. Between the trimmed V and J ends, which lost 1 base and 1 base, there was a span of 17 bases. Germline loops: CDR1 SGHRS, CDR2 YFSETQ. The CDR3 sequence: CASSLTLPGLDNYGYTF. CDR3 nucleotide sequence: TGCGCCAGCAGCTTGACCCTTCCGGGACTGGATAACTATGGCTACACCTTC. Complete variable domain (other parts from reference TRBV5-1 and TRBJ1-2): KAGVTQTPRYLIKTRGQQVTLSCSPISGHRSVSWYQQTPGQGLQFLFEYFSETQRNKGNFPGRFSGRQFSNSRSEMNVSTLELGDSALYLCASSLTLPGLDNYGYTFGSGTRLTVV.

J is TRBJ2-3 and V is TRBV7-3; 7 bases fit TRBD2. Trimming at V came to 2 bases and at J to 3 bases, leaving 5 bases not matched to a gene. The CDR3 runs 15 residues. The germline V gene encodes CDR1 SGHTA and CDR2 FQGTGA. The chain's CDR3 is CASSLGREPTDTQYF. As DNA, the CDR3 is TGTGCCAGCAGCTTAGGGCGGGAGCCAACAGATACGCAGTATTTT.

This sequence joins TRBV29-1 and TRBJ2-3; 14 positions match TRBD2. The junction had 9 bases not matched to a gene; V was cut back by 4 bases and J by 3 bases. The CDR3 has 17 amino acids. Germline lookup yields CDR1 SQVTM and CDR2 ANQGSEA. CDR3: CSVGIGTSGRGTDTQYF. The CDR3 DNA is TGCAGCGTTGGGATAGGGACTAGCGGGAGAGGGACAGATACGCAGTATTTT.

Worth noting for this clone: An end of the junction differs from the germline gene, which may be a read error. Other nucleotide sequences from this sample produce the same CDR3. The V and J genes are TRBV13 and TRBJ2-7, with D unclear. The CDR3 is 11 amino acids. Germline CDR1 and CDR2: PRHDT and FYEKMQ (reference sequence). The CDR3 nucleotides read TGTGCTAGCAGCTCTGGCTACGAGCAGTACTTC. It translates to CASSSGYEQYF.